The 15 T cell receptor beta chains presented below share a single source sample, sequenced in a study of hypomethylating agent response in myelodysplastic syndrome. Some clones are missing from TCRdb's copy, which holds only in-frame ones; the method was immunoSEQ multiplex PCR. The sample carries a few thousand clones, more than 65% recorded once. The material was bone marrow, obtained before or after starting hypomethylating agent treatment for myelodysplastic syndrome (not recorded which). The receptors shown here come from a human donor with myelodysplastic syndrome.

J is TRBJ2-3 and V is TRBV7-5; the table's D call, TRBD2, was not checked against the DNA. TRBV7-5 is given as a pseudogene. The CDR3 is 18 residues long. The CDR3, as DNA: TGTGTCAGAAGCTTATTACTAGCGGGAGGGCCAATCACAGATACGCAGTATTTT. This codes for CVRSLLLAGGPITDTQYF.

Only a few counts were recorded for this clone. V is TRBV28 and J is TRBJ1-1, with a tentative D call TRBD1 (5 bases). Germline CDR1 MDHEN, CDR2 SYDVKM. This CDR3 comprises 15 residues. The V end lost 2 bases, the J end lost 5 bases, and 15 bases lay between the germline ends. The CDR3 sequence: CASSLRTGPWTEAFF. The CDR3, as DNA: TGTGCCAGCAGTTTACGTACGGGGCCGTGGACTGAAGCTTTCTTT.

The V and J genes are TRBV7-9 and TRBJ1-2; weak D call: TRBD1 (6 bases). Germline CDR1 SEHNR, CDR2 FQNEAQ (reference sequence). Deletions cut 5 bases from V and 8 bases from J, with 15 bases between. CDR3 length: 13 amino acids. CDR3: CASSPGGLWGYTF. DNA of the CDR3: TGTGCCAGCAGCCCGGGGGGGCTGTGGGGCTACACCTTC.

The V gene is TRBV5-1, the J gene TRBJ2-1; TRBD2 matches 8 bases. The trim removed 1 base at V and 6 bases at J, leaving 15 bases unmatched. The germline CDR1 and CDR2 sequences are SGHRS and YFSETQ. The CDR3 covers 18 residues. CDR3 DNA sequence: TGCGCCAGCAGCTTGACGGGTGGCCAACCGGGGGGGAGCAATGAGCAGTTCTTC. Its protein is CASSLTGGQPGGSNEQFF.

V usage is TRBV6-1 and J usage is TRBJ2-5; 7 nucleotides line up with TRBD1. J gave up 0 bases and V 3 bases, and 4 bases lay outside the gene matches. Germline V gene sequence: CDR1 MNHNS, CDR2 SASEGT. The CDR3 runs 15 residues. CDR3 protein: CASSDGTAYQETQYF. DNA for the CDR3: TGTGCCAGCAGTGACGGGACAGCGTACCAAGAGACCCAGTACTTC.

The J gene is TRBJ1-1, the V gene TRBV28, with a possible D match to TRBD1 (5 bases). V was clipped by 5 bases and J by 3 bases, with 19 bases between them. The CDR3 loop spans 16 amino acids. In germline, CDR1 is MDHEN, CDR2 SYDVKM. CDR3 in DNA: TGTGCCAGCAGTCTTATGATAGGGGAGCTGGACACTGAAGCTTTCTTT. It codes for CASSLMIGELDTEAFF.

The rearrangement uses TRBV13 and TRBJ1-5, with a weak D call TRBD1 (6 bases). V was pared by 0 bases and J by 2 bases, with 14 bases between. The CDR3 has 17 residues. CDR1 PRHDT and CDR2 FYEKMQ come from the germline V gene (reference sequence). CDR3 sequence: CASSLGPTGSGNQPQHF. The DNA for the CDR3 is TGTGCCAGCAGCTTAGGACCCACAGGGTCGGGCAATCAGCCCCAGCATTTT.

The J gene is TRBJ2-7, the V gene TRBV5-3, with 9 bases fitting TRBD2. TRBV5-3 counts as an open reading frame of uncertain function. This CDR3 is 18 amino acids long. The V gene end was trimmed by 4 bases and the J gene end by 2 bases; junction bases not matched to a gene: 16. The CDR3 loop is CARSVNRDRGGAAYEQYF. As DNA, the CDR3 is TGTGCCAGAAGCGTAAACCGGGACCGCGGGGGGGCCGCCTACGAGCAGTACTTC.

On this clone: The junction does not match germline at one end; this may be a read error. The chain employs TRBV29-1 and TRBJ1-1; 11 positions agree with TRBD1. Germline CDR1 SQVTM, CDR2 ANQGSEA. CDR3 length: 15 amino acids. The CDR3 reads CSVEGTGGSGTEAFF. CDR3 DNA sequence: TGCAGCGTCGAAGGGACAGGGGGATCGGGGACTGAAGCTTTCTTT.

This sequence joins TRBV7-8 and TRBJ2-7; D may be TRBD1 (7 bases). Germline loops: CDR1 SGHVS, CDR2 FQNEAQ. The ends were cut back, 5 bases at V and 2 bases at J, with 13 bases in the middle. This CDR3 comprises 14 residues. CDR3 bases: TGTGCCAGCAGCCGCGGGACAGCCGCCTACGAGCAGTACTTC. Translation gives CASSRGTAAYEQYF.

The chain uses TRBV6-4 and TRBJ1-3, with D unresolved. Trimming stripped 7 bases from V and 0 bases from J, with 16 bases between. Germline CDR1 reads MRHNA; CDR2 reads SNTAGT. The CDR3 loop spans 16 amino acids. CDR3 nucleotide sequence: TGTGCCAGCATTTCGGGCGGAGTCCTCTCTGGAAACACCATATATTTT. Protein: CASISGGVLSGNTIYF.

This clone was detected a few times. The chain is built from TRBV29-1 and TRBJ1-2; D is unclear. Germline CDR1 SQVTM, CDR2 ANQGSEA. V lost 5 bases to trimming and J lost 5 bases, with 9 bases between them. The CDR3 runs 11 residues. This chain's CDR3 is CSVRAGYGYTF. CDR3 nucleotides: TGCAGCGTTAGGGCGGGGTATGGCTACACCTTC.

This chain uses TRBV28 with TRBJ2-7, with TRBD1 identical over 9 bases. V lost 6 bases and J lost 8; bases outside the gene matches: 5. This CDR3 region has 12 residues. Germline CDR1 is MDHEN and CDR2 is SYDVKM. The CDR3 region is CASRGTGFKQYF. CDR3 sequence (DNA): TGTGCCAGCAGGGGGACAGGGTTCAAGCAGTACTTC. Full variable domain (outside the CDR3, taken from reference TRBV28 and TRBJ2-7): DVKVTQSSRYLVKRTGEKVFLECVQDMDHENMFWYRQDPGLGLRLIYFSYDVKMKEKGDIPEGYSVSREKKERFSLILESASTNQTSMYLCASRGTGFKQYFGPGTRLTVT.

This chain's CDR3 is CASSPPESGETQYF. Here the CDR3 DNA reads TGTGCCAGCTCACCACCGGAGAGTGGGGAGACCCAGTACTTC. V gene TRBV18 combines with J gene TRBJ2-5; D is uncertain. Per germline, CDR1 KGHSH and CDR2 LQKENI. Trimming stripped 0 bases from V and 5 bases from J, with 10 bases between. There are 14 residues in the CDR3.

This chain uses TRBV19 with TRBJ2-1; D gene ambiguous. Per the germline V gene, CDR1 is LNHDA and CDR2 is SQIVND (reference sequence). V lost 0 bases and J lost 10, with 7 bases in between. The CDR3 runs 12 residues. The CDR3 bases are TGTGCCAGTAGTATAGATCTAAGGGAGCAGTTCTTC. This sequence encodes CASSIDLREQFF.